These 9 T cell receptor beta chains share one sample of origin, sequenced in a study of shared clonotypes between healthy human individuals. Method: immunoSEQ multiplex PCR; TCRdb's copy keeps in-frame clones and lacks some. The sample has over 850,000 clones, 70% to 80% seen once. Sequencing input: memory CD4+ T cells from PBMCs. Stated subset: CD45RA-negative fraction. The receptors originated from a man between 18 and 35 years old in good health. Some clones in this sample may be carry-over from other donors' samples.

This chain links TRBV2 with TRBJ2-7; D unclear. CDR1 and CDR2 from the germline V gene are SNHLY and FYNNEI. V lost 8 bases, J lost 0 bases, and 14 bases lay in between. This CDR3 is built from 14 residues. CDR3 sequence reads: CASGVGQLSYEQYF. DNA for the CDR3: TGTGCCAGCGGGGTCGGCCAGCTCTCCTACGAGCAGTACTTC.

The chain has TRBV23-1 and TRBJ1-3; the D is unclear. TRBV23-1 carries the ORF label, with uncertain function. V was cut by 4 bases and J by 4 bases, with 5 bases left in between. The CDR3 consists of 12 residues. Written as DNA, the CDR3 is TGCGCCAGCAGTCTCGACGGAAACACCATATATTTT. This codes for CASSLDGNTIYF.

CDR3 sequence: CATQQGGTYEQYF. As DNA, the CDR3 is TGTGCCACTCAACAGGGAGGCACCTACGAGCAGTACTTC. This chain uses TRBV6-1 with TRBJ2-7; D may match TRBD1 or TRBD2 (6 bases each). The CDR3 runs to 13 residues. V lost 10 bases, J lost 2 bases, and 15 bases lay in between. Germline V gene lookup returns CDR1 MNHNS and CDR2 SASEGT.

The gene calls are TRBV7-8 and TRBJ2-5; D possibly uses TRBD1 or TRBD2 (5 bases each). Per germline, CDR1 SGHVS and CDR2 FQNEAQ. CDR3 length: 13 residues. The V and J ends lost 4 bases and 5 bases respectively, with 11 bases between them. The CDR3 region is CASSSGTDETQYF. Written as DNA, the CDR3 is TGTGCCAGCAGCTCTGGGACGGACGAGACCCAGTACTTC.

In its sample, this clone was seen once. CDR3 loop: CASSESFWQYF. The CDR3 DNA sequence: TGTGCCAGCAGTGAGTCTTTTTGGCAGTACTTC. V gene TRBV25-1 combines with J gene TRBJ2-7; D remains unclear. CDR1 and CDR2 (germline): MGHDK, SYGVNS. The CDR3 is made up of 11 amino acids. V lost 3 bases, J lost 9 bases, and 9 bases lay in between.

This clone was counted ten times or more. This chain uses TRBV25-1 with TRBJ1-5; D unclear. Germline V gene data show CDR1 as MGHDK and CDR2 as SYGVNS. The CDR3 loop spans 14 amino acids. Between the trimmed V and J ends, which lost 3 bases and 6 bases, there was a span of 12 bases. CDR3 loop: CASSEWGTGQPQHF. DNA for the CDR3: TGTGCCAGCAGTGAGTGGGGTACGGGTCAGCCCCAGCATTTT.

This clone was counted a single time. V gene TRBV28 combines with J gene TRBJ1-2; D is unresolved. V lost 5 bases to trimming and J lost 4 bases, with 8 bases between them. The length of the CDR3 is 12 residues. CDR1 is MDHEN, CDR2 SYDVKM, per germline. The CDR3: CASSDRIYGYTF. CDR3 sequence (DNA): TGTGCCAGCAGTGACCGCATCTATGGCTACACCTTC.

The chain recombines TRBV28 with TRBJ1-4, with D hard to call. The CDR3 loop spans 13 amino acids. The germline V and J ends were trimmed by 2 bases and 8 bases, with 9 bases remaining between them. Germline loops: CDR1 MDHEN, CDR2 SYDVKM. As DNA, the CDR3 is TGTGCCAGCAGTTTACCCCGCCCCGAAAAACTGTTTTTT. Encoded protein: CASSLPRPEKLFF.

The V call is TRBV5-4, the J call TRBJ1-2, with D possibly matching TRBD1 (5 bases). The CDR3 totals 14 residues. V dropped 0 bases and J dropped 3 bases, with 9 bases sitting between them. Germline V CDR1 and CDR2: SGHNT, YYREEE (reference sequence). CDR3 residues: CASSLGGAHYGYTF. The DNA of the CDR3 is TGTGCCAGCAGCTTGGGAGGGGCTCACTATGGCTACACCTTC.